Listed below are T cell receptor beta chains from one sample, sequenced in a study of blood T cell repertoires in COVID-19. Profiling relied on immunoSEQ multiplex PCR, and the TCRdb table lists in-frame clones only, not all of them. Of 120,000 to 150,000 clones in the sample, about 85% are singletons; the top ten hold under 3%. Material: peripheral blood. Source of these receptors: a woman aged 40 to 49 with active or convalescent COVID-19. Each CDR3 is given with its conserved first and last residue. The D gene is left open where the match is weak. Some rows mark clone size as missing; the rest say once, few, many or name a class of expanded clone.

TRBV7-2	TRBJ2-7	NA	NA	CASSLTRRSEQYF	TGTGCCAGCAGTTTAACGCGACGGAGCGAGCAGTACTTC
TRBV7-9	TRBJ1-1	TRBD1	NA	CASKDRGGAEAFF	TGTGCCAGCAAAGACAGGGGAGGAGCTGAAGCTTTCTTT
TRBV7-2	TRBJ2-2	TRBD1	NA	CASSLVPGTGPFGELFF	TGTGCCAGCAGCTTAGTCCCCGGGACAGGGCCCTTCGGGGAGCTGTTTTTT
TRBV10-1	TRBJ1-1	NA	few	CATSRAEGTEAFF	TGCGCCACCAGTAGGGCAGAGGGCACTGAAGCTTTCTTT
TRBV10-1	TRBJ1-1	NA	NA	CANVERNTEAFF	TGCGCCAACGTTGAGCGGAACACTGAAGCTTTCTTT
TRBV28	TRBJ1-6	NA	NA	CASGTVNSPLHF	TGTGCCAGCGGCACAGTTAATTCACCCCTCCACTTT
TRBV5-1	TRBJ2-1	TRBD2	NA	CASSLALLAGGIYNEQFF	TGCGCCAGCAGCTTGGCGCTACTAGCGGGGGGGATTTACAATGAGCAGTTCTTC
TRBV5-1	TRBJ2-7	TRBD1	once	CASSDGTGGPYEQYF	TGCGCCAGCAGCGATGGGACAGGAGGGCCCTACGAGCAGTACTTC
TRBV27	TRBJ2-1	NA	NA	CASSFRLTMGLQTFNEQFF	TGTGCCAGCAGTTTCCGGCTCACGATGGGTCTACAGACATTCAATGAGCAGTTCTTC
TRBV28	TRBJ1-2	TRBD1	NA	CASSNRGDGYTF	TGTGCCAGCAGTAACAGGGGGGATGGCTACACCTTC
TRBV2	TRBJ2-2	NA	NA	CASSEPRRLRRGELFF	TGTGCCAGCAGTGAACCCCGGCGGCTCCGGCGCGGGGAGCTGTTTTTT
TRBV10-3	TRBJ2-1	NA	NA	CAIRSGSYNEQFF	TGTGCCATCAGGTCGGGGTCCTACAATGAGCAGTTCTTC
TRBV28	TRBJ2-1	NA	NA	CASSLGLAINEQFF	TGTGCCAGCAGTTTAGGCCTGGCCATCAATGAGCAGTTCTTC
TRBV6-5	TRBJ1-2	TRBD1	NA	CASSYPYRGLYGYTF	TGTGCCAGCAGTTACCCCTACAGGGGGCTATATGGCTACACCTTC
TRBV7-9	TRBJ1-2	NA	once	CASSLAREGSSYGYTF	TGTGCCAGCAGCTTAGCGCGGGAGGGGTCGAGCTATGGCTACACCTTC
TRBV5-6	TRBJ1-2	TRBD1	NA	CASSLLPLTGGYGYTF	TGTGCCAGCAGCTTACTACCTTTGACAGGGGGCTATGGCTACACCTTC
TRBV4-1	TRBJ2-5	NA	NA	CASSPGDKETQYF	TGCGCCAGCAGCCCAGGGGACAAAGAGACCCAGTACTTC
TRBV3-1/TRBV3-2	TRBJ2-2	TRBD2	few	CASSQSTSGGFNTGELFF	TGTGCCAGCAGCCAATCCACTAGCGGGGGATTTAACACCGGGGAGCTGTTTTTT
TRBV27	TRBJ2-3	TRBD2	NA	CASSLKRDTDTQYF	TGTGCCAGCAGCCTGAAGCGGGACACAGATACGCAGTATTTT
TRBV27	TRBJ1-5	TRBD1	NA	CASQGQVGSNQPQHF	TGTGCCAGCCAGGGACAGGTGGGTAGCAATCAGCCCCAGCATTTT
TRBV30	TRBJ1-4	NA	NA	CAWSPGGIVTNEKLFF	TGTGCCTGGAGCCCTGGGGGGATCGTTACTAATGAAAAACTGTTTTTT
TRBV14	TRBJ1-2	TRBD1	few	CASSREDRGGYGYTF	TGTGCCAGCAGCCGCGAGGACAGGGGCGGCTATGGCTACACCTTC
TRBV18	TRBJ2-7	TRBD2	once	CASSPGGVNEQYF	TGTGCCAGCTCACCCGGGGGGGTAAACGAGCAGTACTTC
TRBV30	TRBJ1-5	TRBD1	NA	CAWSSRGFVIKSNQPQHF	TGTGCCTGGAGTTCCAGGGGGTTCGTTATAAAAAGCAATCAGCCCCAGCATTTT
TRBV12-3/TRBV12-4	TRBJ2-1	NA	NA	CASSLGTPPGQFF	TGTGCCAGCAGTTTGGGCACCCCCCCCGGGCAGTTCTTC
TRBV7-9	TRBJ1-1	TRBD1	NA	CASSPSRQGNEAFF	TGTGCCAGCAGCCCGTCCCGACAGGGGAATGAAGCTTTCTTT
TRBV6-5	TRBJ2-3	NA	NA	CASRHSAADTQYF	TGTGCCAGCAGGCATTCGGCGGCAGATACGCAGTATTTT
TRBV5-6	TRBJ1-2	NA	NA	CASSSGEGVNYGYTF	TGTGCCAGCAGCTCGGGGGAAGGGGTTAACTATGGCTACACCTTC
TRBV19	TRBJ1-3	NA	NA	CASSIGREGGNTIYF	TGTGCCAGTAGTATCGGCAGGGAAGGCGGAAACACCATATATTTT
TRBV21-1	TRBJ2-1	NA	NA	CASSLHSGLADNEQFF	TGTGCCAGCAGCCTTCATTCGGGACTAGCGGACAATGAGCAGTTCTTC
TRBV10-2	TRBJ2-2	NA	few	CASSESAGPNTGELFF	TGCGCCAGCAGTGAGTCGGCAGGGCCGAACACCGGGGAGCTGTTTTTT
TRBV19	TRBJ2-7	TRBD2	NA	CASSRPLRLAATYEQYF	TGTGCCAGTAGTAGGCCCCTACGACTAGCGGCCACCTACGAGCAGTACTTC
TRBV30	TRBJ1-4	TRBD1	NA	CAWVGTGATGANEKLFF	TGTGCCTGGGTCGGGACAGGGGCCACCGGGGCTAATGAAAAACTGTTTTTT
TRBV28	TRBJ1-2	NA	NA	CASSTHPGGYTF	TGTGCCAGCAGCACACACCCAGGTGGCTACACCTTC
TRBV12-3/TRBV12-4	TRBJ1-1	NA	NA	CASSPVPNTEAFF	TGTGCCAGCAGCCCCGTCCCGAACACTGAAGCTTTCTTT